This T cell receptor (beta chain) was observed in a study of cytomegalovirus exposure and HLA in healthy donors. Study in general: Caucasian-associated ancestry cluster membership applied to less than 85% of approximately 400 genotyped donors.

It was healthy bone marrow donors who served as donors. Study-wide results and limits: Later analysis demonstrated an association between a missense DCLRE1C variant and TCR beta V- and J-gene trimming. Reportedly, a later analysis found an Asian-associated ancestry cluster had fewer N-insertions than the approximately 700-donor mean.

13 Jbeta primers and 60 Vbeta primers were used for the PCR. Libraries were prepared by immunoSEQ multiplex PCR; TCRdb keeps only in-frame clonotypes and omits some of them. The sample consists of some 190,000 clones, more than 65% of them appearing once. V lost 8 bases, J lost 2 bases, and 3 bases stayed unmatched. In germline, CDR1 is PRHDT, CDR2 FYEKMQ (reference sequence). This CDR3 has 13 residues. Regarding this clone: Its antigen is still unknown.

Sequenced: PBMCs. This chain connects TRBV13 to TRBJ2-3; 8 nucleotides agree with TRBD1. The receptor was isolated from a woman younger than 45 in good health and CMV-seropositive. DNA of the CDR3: TGTGCCAGCCGGACAGGGTTCACAGATACGCAGTATTTT. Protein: CASRTGFTDTQYF.